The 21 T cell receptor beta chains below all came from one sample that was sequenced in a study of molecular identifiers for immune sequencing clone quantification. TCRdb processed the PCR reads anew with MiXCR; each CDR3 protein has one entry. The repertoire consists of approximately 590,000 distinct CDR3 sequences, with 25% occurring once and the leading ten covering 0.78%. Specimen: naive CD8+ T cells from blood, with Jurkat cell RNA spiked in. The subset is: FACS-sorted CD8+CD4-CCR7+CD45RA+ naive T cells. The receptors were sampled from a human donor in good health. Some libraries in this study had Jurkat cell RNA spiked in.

CDR3 residues: CASSLPHPSGGGTDTQYF. The CDR3 DNA reads TGTGCCAGCAGTTTACCGCACCCTAGCGGGGGTGGCACAGATACGCAGTATTTT. V usage is TRBV12-3 or TRBV12-4 and J usage is TRBJ2-3; TRBD2 aligns across 10 bases. This CDR3 is built from 18 residues. The V segment lost 2 bases and the J segment 1 base; nucleotides outside the gene matches: 9.

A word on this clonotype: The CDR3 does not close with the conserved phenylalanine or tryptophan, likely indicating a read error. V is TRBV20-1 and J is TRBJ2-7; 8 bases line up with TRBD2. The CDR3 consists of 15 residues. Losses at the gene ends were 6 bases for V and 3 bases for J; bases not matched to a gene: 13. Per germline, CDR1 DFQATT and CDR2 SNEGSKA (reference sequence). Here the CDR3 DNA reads TGCAGTGCGAGGGAGGTAGCGGGAATTCTCTACGAGCAGTACCTC. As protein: CSAREVAGILYEQYL.

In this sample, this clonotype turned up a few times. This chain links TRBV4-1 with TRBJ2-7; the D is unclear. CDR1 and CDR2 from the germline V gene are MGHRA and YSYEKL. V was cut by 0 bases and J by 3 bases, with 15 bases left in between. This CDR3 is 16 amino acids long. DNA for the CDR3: TGCGCCAGCAGCCAAGATCAAGTGGAACTCATCTACGAGCAGTACTTC. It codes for CASSQDQVELIYEQYF.

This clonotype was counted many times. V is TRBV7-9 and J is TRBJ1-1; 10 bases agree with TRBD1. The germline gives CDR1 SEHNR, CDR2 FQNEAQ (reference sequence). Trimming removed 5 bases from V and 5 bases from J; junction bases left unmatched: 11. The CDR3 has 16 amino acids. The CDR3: CASSPKEGQGGTEAFF. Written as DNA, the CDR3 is TGTGCCAGCAGCCCGAAGGAAGGACAGGGGGGAACTGAAGCTTTCTTT.

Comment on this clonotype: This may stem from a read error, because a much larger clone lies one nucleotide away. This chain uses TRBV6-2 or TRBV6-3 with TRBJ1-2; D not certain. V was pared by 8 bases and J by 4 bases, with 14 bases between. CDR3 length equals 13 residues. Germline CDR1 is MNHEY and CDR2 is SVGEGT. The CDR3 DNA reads TGTGCCAGCGGTCAAACCGGCAGCTATGGCTACACCTTC. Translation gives CASGQTGSYGYTF.

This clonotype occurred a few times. The DNA for the CDR3 is TGTGCCAGCATCTTGGACAGGGCGAACACCGGGGAGCTGTTTTTT. Translating gives CASILDRANTGELFF. This chain joins TRBV12-3 or TRBV12-4 and TRBJ2-2; 8 bases agree with TRBD1. The V and J ends lost 7 bases and 0 bases, in that order; junction bases with no gene match: 4. The CDR3 is 15 amino acids.

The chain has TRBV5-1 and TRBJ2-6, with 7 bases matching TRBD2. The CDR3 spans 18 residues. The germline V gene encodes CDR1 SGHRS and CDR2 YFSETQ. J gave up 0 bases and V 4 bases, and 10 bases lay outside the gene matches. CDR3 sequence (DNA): TGCGCCAGCAGCCAGGAGCTAGCGGTGATCTCTGGGGCCAACGTCCTGACTTTC. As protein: CASSQELAVISGANVLTF. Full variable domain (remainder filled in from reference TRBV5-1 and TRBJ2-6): KAGVTQTPRYLIKTRGQQVTLSCSPISGHRSVSWYQQTPGQGLQFLFEYFSETQRNKGNFPGRFSGRQFSNSRSEMNVSTLELGDSALYLCASSQELAVISGANVLTFGAGSRLTVL.

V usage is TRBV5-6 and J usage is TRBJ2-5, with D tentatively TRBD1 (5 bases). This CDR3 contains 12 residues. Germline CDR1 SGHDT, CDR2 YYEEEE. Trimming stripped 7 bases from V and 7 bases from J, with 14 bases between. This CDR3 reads CASGAREGTQYF. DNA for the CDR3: TGTGCCAGCGGGGCCAGAGAAGGGACCCAGTACTTC.

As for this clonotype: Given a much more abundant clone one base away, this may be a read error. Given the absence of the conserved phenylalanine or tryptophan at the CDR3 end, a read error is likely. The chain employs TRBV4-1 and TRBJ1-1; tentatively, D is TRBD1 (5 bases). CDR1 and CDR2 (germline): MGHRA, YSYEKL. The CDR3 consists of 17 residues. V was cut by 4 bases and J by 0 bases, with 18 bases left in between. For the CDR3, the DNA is TGCGCCAGCAGCCCCCTTTTCCGGGGCCCCTTGAACACTGAAGCTTTCCTT. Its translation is CASSPLFRGPLNTEAFL.

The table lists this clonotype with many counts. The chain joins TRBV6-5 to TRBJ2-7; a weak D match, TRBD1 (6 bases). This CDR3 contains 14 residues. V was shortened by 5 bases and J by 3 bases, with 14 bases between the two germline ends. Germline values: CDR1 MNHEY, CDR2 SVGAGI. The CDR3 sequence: CASSDTGSGYEQYF. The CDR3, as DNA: TGTGCCAGCAGTGATACAGGGAGCGGCTACGAGCAGTACTTC.

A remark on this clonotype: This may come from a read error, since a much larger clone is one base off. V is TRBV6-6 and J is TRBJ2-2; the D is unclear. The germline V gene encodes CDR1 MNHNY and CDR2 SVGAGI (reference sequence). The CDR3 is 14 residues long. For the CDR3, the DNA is TGTGTCAGCACCGCACCCGAGAACACCGGGGAGCTGTTTTTT. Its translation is CVSTAPENTGELFF.

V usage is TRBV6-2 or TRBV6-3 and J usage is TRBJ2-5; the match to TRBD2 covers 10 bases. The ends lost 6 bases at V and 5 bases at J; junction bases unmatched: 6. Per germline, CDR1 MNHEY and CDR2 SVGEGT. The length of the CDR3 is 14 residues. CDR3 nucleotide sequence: TGTGCCAGCAGCATAGCGGGAGGCGGGGAGACCCAGTACTTC. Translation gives CASSIAGGGETQYF.

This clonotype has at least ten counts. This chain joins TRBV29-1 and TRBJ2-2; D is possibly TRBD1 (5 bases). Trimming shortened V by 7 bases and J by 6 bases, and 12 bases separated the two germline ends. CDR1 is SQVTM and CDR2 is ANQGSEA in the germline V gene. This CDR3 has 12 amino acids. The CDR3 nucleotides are TGCAGCGCGGAAGGGGTCCCCGGGGAGCTGTTTTTT. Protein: CSAEGVPGELFF.

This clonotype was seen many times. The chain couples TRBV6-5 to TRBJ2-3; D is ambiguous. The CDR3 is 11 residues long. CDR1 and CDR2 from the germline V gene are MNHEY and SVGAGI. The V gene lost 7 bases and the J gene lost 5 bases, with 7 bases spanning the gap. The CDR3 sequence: CASTWGDTQYF. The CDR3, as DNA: TGTGCCAGCACCTGGGGAGATACGCAGTATTTT.

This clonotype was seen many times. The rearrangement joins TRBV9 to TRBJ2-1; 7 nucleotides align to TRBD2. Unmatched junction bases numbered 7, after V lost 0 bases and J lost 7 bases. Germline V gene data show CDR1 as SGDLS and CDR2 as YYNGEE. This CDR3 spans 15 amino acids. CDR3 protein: CASSVVVGGYNEQFF. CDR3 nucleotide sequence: TGTGCCAGCAGCGTAGTTGTGGGGGGGTATAATGAGCAGTTCTTC.

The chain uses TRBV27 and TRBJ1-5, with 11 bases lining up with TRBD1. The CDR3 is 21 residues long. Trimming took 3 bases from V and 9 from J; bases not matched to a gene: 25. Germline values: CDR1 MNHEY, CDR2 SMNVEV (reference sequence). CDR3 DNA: TGTGCCAGCAGTTTTAGCCCGCCCGGGACAGGGGGGTCTTGGGCCTTGAGGCCCCAGCATTTT. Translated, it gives CASSFSPPGTGGSWALRPQHF.

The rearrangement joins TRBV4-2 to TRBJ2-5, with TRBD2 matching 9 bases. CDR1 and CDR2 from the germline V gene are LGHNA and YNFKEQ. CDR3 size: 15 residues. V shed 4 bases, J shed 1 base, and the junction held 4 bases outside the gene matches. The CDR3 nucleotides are TGTGCCAGCAGCCCAAAGACTAGCGGCCAAGAGACCCAGTACTTC. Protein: CASSPKTSGQETQYF.

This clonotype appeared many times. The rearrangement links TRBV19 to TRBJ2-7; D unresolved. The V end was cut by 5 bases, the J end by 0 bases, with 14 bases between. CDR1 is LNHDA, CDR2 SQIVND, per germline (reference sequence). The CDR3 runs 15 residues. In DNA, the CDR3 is TGTGCCAGTAGTTCAACATGGCCCGCCTCCTACGAGCAGTACTTC. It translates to CASSSTWPASYEQYF.

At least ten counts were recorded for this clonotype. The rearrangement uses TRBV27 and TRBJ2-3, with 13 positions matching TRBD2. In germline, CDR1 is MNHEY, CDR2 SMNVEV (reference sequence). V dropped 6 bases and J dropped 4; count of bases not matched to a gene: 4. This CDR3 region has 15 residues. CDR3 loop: CASSLLAGGPDTQYF. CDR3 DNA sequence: TGTGCCAGCAGCTTACTAGCGGGAGGGCCAGATACGCAGTATTTT.

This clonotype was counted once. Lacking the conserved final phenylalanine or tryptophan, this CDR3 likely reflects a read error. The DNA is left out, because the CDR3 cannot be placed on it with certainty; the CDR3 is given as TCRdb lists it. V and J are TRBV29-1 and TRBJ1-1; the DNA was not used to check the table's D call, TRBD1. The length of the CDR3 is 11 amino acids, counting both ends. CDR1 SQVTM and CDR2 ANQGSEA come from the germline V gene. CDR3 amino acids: CSGGQRTEAVC.

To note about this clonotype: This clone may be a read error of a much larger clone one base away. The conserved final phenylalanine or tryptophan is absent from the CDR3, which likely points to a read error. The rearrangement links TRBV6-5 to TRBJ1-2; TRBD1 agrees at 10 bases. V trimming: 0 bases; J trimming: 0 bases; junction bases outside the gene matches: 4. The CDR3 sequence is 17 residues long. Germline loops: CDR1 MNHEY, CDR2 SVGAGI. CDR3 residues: CASSYSYDRGPNYGYTL. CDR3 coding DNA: TGTGCCAGCAGTTACTCGTATGACAGGGGGCCTAACTATGGCTACACCCTC.